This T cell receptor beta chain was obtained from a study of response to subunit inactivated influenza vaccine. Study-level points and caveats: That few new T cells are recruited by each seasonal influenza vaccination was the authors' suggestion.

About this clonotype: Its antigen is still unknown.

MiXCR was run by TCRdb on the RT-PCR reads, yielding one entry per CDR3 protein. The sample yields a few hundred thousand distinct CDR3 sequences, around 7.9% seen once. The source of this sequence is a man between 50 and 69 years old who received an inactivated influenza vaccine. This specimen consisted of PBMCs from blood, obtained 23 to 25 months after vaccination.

The chain's CDR3 is CASSFLAGAGNEQFF. Written as DNA, the CDR3 is TGTGCCAGCAGCTTCCTAGCGGGGGCCGGCAATGAGCAGTTCTTC. The chain uses TRBV7-2 and TRBJ2-1, with 10 nucleotides matching TRBD2. The ends lost 3 bases at V and 6 bases at J; junction bases unmatched: 5. In germline, CDR1 is SGHTA, CDR2 FQGNSA. There are 15 residues in the CDR3.